This T cell receptor (beta chain) was observed in a study of blood T cell repertoires in COVID-19. Overall study context: Donors in Cohort 3 counted as recovered after two negative PCRs, clearance, or symptom resolution.

Germline V CDR1 and CDR2: MDHEN, SYDVKM. J lost 4 bases, V lost 7 bases, and 7 bases had no gene match. This CDR3 region has 15 residues. As processed by the authors: Nucleated cell counts were estimated from reference gene primer amplification. TCRdb's table, derived via immunoSEQ multiplex PCR, lists solely in-frame clones and lacks some. The D gene and trimming were derived from the DNA, and the V and J assignments and clone size from that table. This sample carries about 210,000 clones, over 75% of them seen once, and the ten largest clones take less than 8%. Across about two dozen US areas, participants ranged in age from about 18 to 90 years. Donors were grouped by their self-reported clinical history.

This TCR derives from a man aged 30 to 39 in a cohort exposed to, infected with or recovered from COVID-19 (not recorded which). The genes are TRBV28 and TRBJ2-7; 13 nucleotides line up with TRBD2. Sequenced input: PBMCs or T cells enriched from blood (not recorded which). The CDR3 is CASTYGLAGDYEQYF. In nucleotides, the CDR3 is TGTGCCAGCACCTATGGACTAGCGGGAGATTACGAGCAGTACTTC.